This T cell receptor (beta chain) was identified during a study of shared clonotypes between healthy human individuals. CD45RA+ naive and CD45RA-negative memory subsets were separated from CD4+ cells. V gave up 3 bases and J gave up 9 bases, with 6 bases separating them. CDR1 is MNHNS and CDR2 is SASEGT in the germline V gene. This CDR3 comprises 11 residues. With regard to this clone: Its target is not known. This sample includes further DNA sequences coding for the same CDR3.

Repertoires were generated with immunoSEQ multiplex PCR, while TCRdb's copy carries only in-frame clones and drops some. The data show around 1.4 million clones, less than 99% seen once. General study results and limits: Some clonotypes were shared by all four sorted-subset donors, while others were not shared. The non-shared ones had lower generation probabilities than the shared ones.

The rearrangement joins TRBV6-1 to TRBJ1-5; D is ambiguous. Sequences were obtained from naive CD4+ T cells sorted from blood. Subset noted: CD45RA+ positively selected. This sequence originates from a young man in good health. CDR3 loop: CASSDVRPQHF. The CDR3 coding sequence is TGTGCCAGCAGTGACGTCAGGCCCCAGCATTTT.